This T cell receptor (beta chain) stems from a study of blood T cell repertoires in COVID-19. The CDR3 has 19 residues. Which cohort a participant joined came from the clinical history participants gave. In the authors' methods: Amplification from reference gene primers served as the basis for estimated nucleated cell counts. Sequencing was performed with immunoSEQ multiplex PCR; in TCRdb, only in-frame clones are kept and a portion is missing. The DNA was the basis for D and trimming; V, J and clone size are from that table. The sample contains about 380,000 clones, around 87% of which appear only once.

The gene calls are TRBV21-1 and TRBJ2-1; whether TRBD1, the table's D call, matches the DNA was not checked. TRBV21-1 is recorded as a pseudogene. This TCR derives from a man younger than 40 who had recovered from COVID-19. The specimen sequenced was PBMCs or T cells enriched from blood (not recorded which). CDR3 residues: CASSKGGRGGIGSNNEQFF. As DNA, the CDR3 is TGTGCCAGCAGCAAAGGGGGGAGAGGGGGTATAGGGTCGAACAATGAGCAGTTCTTC.